This TCR beta chain was identified in a study of control samples from healthy donors and cancer patients. Repertoires were generated with immunoSEQ multiplex PCR, while TCRdb's copy carries only in-frame clones and drops some. Here the sample spans approximately 180,000 clones, 91% being singletons. The V end was cut by 1 base, the J end by 7 bases, with 11 bases between. Per germline, CDR1 LNHDA and CDR2 SQIVND (reference sequence). This CDR3 has 15 amino acids. The source material was blood. The J gene is TRBJ1-6, the V gene TRBV19; D gene unclear. The sequence derives from a woman in her thirties or forties in good health. CDR3 sequence reads: CASSIGLELNSPLHF. The CDR3 DNA reads as TGTGCCAGTAGTATAGGGTTAGAGTTAAATTCACCCCTCCACTTT.